This T cell receptor beta chain was documented in a study of shared clonotypes between healthy human individuals. General observations from the study: In general, naive subsets displayed greater estimated richness than memory subsets did.

The sorted-subset replicate PCRs were given about 200 ng DNA, which is about 30,000 T cell genomes. Assay used: immunoSEQ multiplex PCR; TCRdb lists only in-frame clones, some missing. The table includes 2 million to 2.5 million clones, approximately 96% detected once. The study separated CD4+ cells into CD45RA+ naive and CD45RA-negative memory subsets. Concerning this clone: Its antigen is undetermined.

The sequence was obtained from a man between 18 and 35 years old in good health. The sample comprised naive CD4+ T cells sorted from blood. Subset reported: CD45RA+ positively selected.

CDR3 loop: CASSLKLAGETQYF. CDR3 nucleotides: TGTGCCAGCAGCTTGAAACTAGCGGGGGAGACCCAGTACTTC. The chain links TRBV5-6 to TRBJ2-5, with TRBD2 identical over 10 bases. CDR1 SGHDT and CDR2 YYEEEE come from the germline V gene. V trimming: 1 base; J trimming: 5 bases; junction bases outside the gene matches: 2. The CDR3 loop spans 14 amino acids.